This T cell receptor beta chain was found in a study of cytomegalovirus exposure and HLA in healthy donors. The PCR made use of 60 Vbeta and 13 Jbeta primers. TCRdb's copy holds only in-frame clones and misses some; the assay was immunoSEQ multiplex PCR. The table shows some 130,000 clones, with around 85% occurring only once. Germline CDR1 and CDR2: SGDLS and YYNGEE. V gave up 1 base and J gave up 7 bases, with 14 bases separating them. This CDR3 region has 14 residues. This chain uses TRBV9 with TRBJ2-5; D uncertain. The sample comprised PBMCs. This clonotype originated in a boy younger than 18 in good health and CMV-seronegative. In DNA form, the CDR3 reads TGTGCCAGCAGCGTACTTTCGGTAGATCGGACCCAGTACTTC. Translating gives CASSVLSVDRTQYF. Full variable domain (rest looked up from reference TRBV9 and TRBJ2-5): DSGVTQTPKHLITATGQRVTLRCSPRSGDLSVYWYQQSLDQGLQFLIQYYNGEERAKGNILERFSAQQFPDLHSELNLSSLELGDSALYFCASSVLSVDRTQYFGPGTRLLVL.